Presented here are 28 T cell receptor beta chains from one specimen sequenced in a study of shared clonotypes between healthy human individuals (dated by TCRdb to 2019 to 2021). Libraries came from the immunoSEQ multiplex PCR assay. TCRdb mirrors the immuneACCESS table, restricted to in-frame sequences. Some clones are absent from its copies; in checked studies, under half trace to an unresolved V gene, and the reason for the others is unknown. This sample comprises about 1.1 million clones, about four fifths of them detected only once. Around 0.61% of the sample belongs to the ten largest clones. The sample consisted of memory CD4+ T cells from PBMCs. The sample's cell subset or site, from its label and the paper: CD45RA-negative fraction. These receptors came from a man aged 18 to 29 in good health. Some clones in this sample may be carry-over from other donors' samples.

The chain couples TRBV28 to TRBJ2-1; D not certain. CDR1 is MDHEN and CDR2 is SYDVKM in the germline V gene. This CDR3 is 16 amino acids long. V lost 8 bases and J lost 2, with 19 bases in between. CDR3: CASQSDRVPPYNEQFF. In nucleotides, the CDR3 is TGTGCCAGCCAATCAGACCGGGTGCCACCCTACAATGAGCAGTTCTTC.

The rearrangement links TRBV11-3 to TRBJ2-1; 7 bases agree with TRBD2. Germline trimming cut 3 bases from V and 7 bases from J; bases unmatched to any gene: 12. Germline V gene data show CDR1 as SGHNT and CDR2 as YENEEA. This CDR3 comprises 16 residues. The CDR3: CASSFSRRGSQNEQFF. CDR3 DNA sequence: TGTGCCAGCAGCTTCTCCCGTCGCGGGAGTCAGAATGAGCAGTTCTTC.

A single count supports this clone. The chain has TRBV5-6 and TRBJ1-2; TRBD1 aligns across 11 bases. The CDR3 totals 16 residues. Losses at the gene ends were 1 base for V and 4 bases for J; bases not matched to a gene: 6. Germline-derived CDR1 and CDR2 are SGHDT and YYEEEE. The CDR3 sequence: CASSLTGQGAIYGYTF. The CDR3 coding sequence is TGTGCCAGCAGCTTGACCGGACAGGGGGCTATCTATGGCTACACCTTC.

This clone was seen just once. A much more abundant neighbour one base away suggests this may be a read error. The sample contains more than one DNA sequence encoding this CDR3. The CDR3 loop is CASSSRGHTGELFF. The CDR3 coding sequence is TGTGCCAGCAGTTCGCGAGGGCACACCGGGGAGCTGTTTTTT. The rearrangement uses TRBV7-9 and TRBJ2-2, with D possibly matching TRBD2 (5 bases). Germline CDR1 and CDR2: SEHNR and FQNEAQ (reference sequence). V shed 6 bases and J shed 3 bases, with 11 bases lying between them. CDR3 length: 14 amino acids. The variable domain in full, completed from reference TRBV7-9 and TRBJ2-2, reads DTGVSQNPRHKITKRGQNVTFRCDPISEHNRLYWYRQTLGQGPEFLTYFQNEAQLEKSRLLSDRFSAERPKGSFSTLEIQRTEQGDSAMYLCASSSRGHTGELFFGEGSRLTVL.

A few counts support this clone. Other nucleotide sequences in the sample specify the same CDR3. V is TRBV6-5 and J is TRBJ1-5; 9 nucleotides line up with TRBD1. The CDR3 consists of 15 residues. Germline CDR1 reads MNHEY; CDR2 reads SVGAGI. V trimming: 6 bases; J trimming: 2 bases; junction bases outside the gene matches: 5. The chain's CDR3 is CASSRQGGGNQPQHF. The CDR3 region has the DNA TGTGCCAGCAGCCGACAGGGGGGTGGCAATCAGCCCCAGCATTTT.

The chain employs TRBV2 and TRBJ2-2; possibly TRBD2 for D (6 bases). Germline V lookup: CDR1 SNHLY, CDR2 FYNNEI. V lost 4 bases and J 2 bases, leaving 11 bases between the germline ends. The length of the CDR3 is 15 residues. CDR3 protein: CASSGARGNTGELFF. The CDR3 DNA follows: TGTGCCAGCAGTGGGGCGCGGGGCAACACCGGGGAGCTGTTTTTT.

The chain is built from TRBV2 and TRBJ1-5, with 7 bases fitting TRBD1. V gave up 5 bases and J gave up 5 bases; unmatched junction bases: 9. The CDR3 is 15 amino acids. CDR1 is SNHLY, CDR2 FYNNEI, per germline. CDR3 in amino acids: CASSLRQGQDQPQHF. The DNA for the CDR3 is TGTGCCAGCAGTCTCCGACAGGGTCAGGATCAGCCCCAGCATTTT. Full variable domain (missing parts from reference TRBV2 and TRBJ1-5): EPEVTQTPSHQVTQMGQEVILRCVPISNHLYFYWYRQILGQKVEFLVSFYNNEISEKSEIFDDQFSVERPDGSNFTLKIRSTKLEDSAMYFCASSLRQGQDQPQHFGDGTRLSIL.

The rearrangement joins TRBV6-6 to TRBJ1-2; the match to TRBD1 covers 8 bases. Trimming removed 6 bases from V and 8 bases from J; junction bases left unmatched: 14. The CDR3 runs to 15 residues. Germline CDR1 reads MNHNY; CDR2 reads SVGAGI (reference sequence). The chain's CDR3 is CASSMEGQGPFGYTF. The DNA of the CDR3 is TGTGCCAGCAGCATGGAAGGACAGGGTCCTTTCGGCTACACCTTC.

This clone was recorded a few times. The chain joins TRBV7-2 to TRBJ2-1, with D possibly being TRBD2 (6 bases). The CDR3 consists of 15 residues. Germline V gene data show CDR1 as SGHTA and CDR2 as FQGNSA. Trimming shortened V by 5 bases and J by 6 bases, and 17 bases separated the two germline ends. The DNA for the CDR3 is TGTGCCAGCAGCCCCAGCGGGCAGGGCGGCAATGAGCAGTTCTTC. It encodes CASSPSGQGGNEQFF.

The J gene is TRBJ2-7, the V gene TRBV7-2; no clear D. This CDR3 has 14 residues. Trimming cost V 5 bases and J 3 bases, with 14 bases left between them. Germline values: CDR1 SGHTA, CDR2 FQGNSA. For the CDR3, the DNA is TGTGCCAGCAGCGCACCCAGCCGAAGCTACGAGCAGTACTTC. It specifies CASSAPSRSYEQYF.

The sample holds one count of this clone. V gene TRBV4-2 combines with J gene TRBJ2-1; D unresolved. Germline CDR1 and CDR2: LGHNA and YNFKEQ. The CDR3 totals 11 residues. Trimming shortened V by 3 bases and J by 8 bases, and 5 bases separated the two germline ends. The CDR3 sequence: CASSQSDEQFF. For the CDR3, the DNA is TGTGCCAGCAGCCAGTCCGATGAGCAGTTCTTC.

In regard to this clone: Since a far larger clone is one base different, this is likely a read error. The CDR3 sequence is CTSSQEDTSDGNQPQHF. CDR3 nucleotide sequence: TGCACCAGCAGCCAAGAAGATACCAGTGACGGCAATCAGCCCCAGCATTTT. The chain combines TRBV1 with TRBJ1-5. TRBV1 is a pseudogene locus. The CDR3 runs 17 residues.

V usage is TRBV10-3 and J usage is TRBJ2-1, with D unclear. The CDR3 sequence is 13 residues long. Germline V lookup: CDR1 ENHRY, CDR2 SYGVKD. Trimming removed 7 bases from V and 5 bases from J, with 12 bases in between. Written as DNA, the CDR3 is TGTGCCATCAACCCGGCGACCCACAATGAGCAGTTCTTC. Its protein is CAINPATHNEQFF.

This chain joins TRBV29-1 and TRBJ2-1; no definite D call. Trimming removed 7 bases at V and 8 bases at J, with 9 bases between. There are 10 residues in the CDR3. Germline CDR1 reads SQVTM; CDR2 reads ANQGSEA. The CDR3 region is CSESTDEQFF. The DNA for the CDR3 is TGCAGCGAAAGCACGGATGAGCAGTTCTTC.

The chain combines TRBV11-2 with TRBJ1-4, with D perhaps TRBD1 (6 bases). Trimming shortened V by 5 bases and J by 2 bases, and 18 bases separated the two germline ends. This CDR3 spans 17 amino acids. The V gene's germline CDR1 is SGHAT and CDR2 FQNNGV. The CDR3, as DNA: TGTGCCAGCAGCCTAGGGGGTCGGCCAGGGACTAATGAAAAACTGTTTTTT. Translation gives CASSLGGRPGTNEKLFF.

This clone was seen a handful of times. This sequence is one base from a far larger clone and is likely a read error. The sample carries other DNA sequences with the same CDR3. The chain recombines TRBV2 with TRBJ2-7; 9 bases are a match to TRBD2. The CDR3 is 15 amino acids. CDR1 is SNHLY and CDR2 is FYNNEI in the germline V gene. Trimming took 11 bases from V and 0 from J; bases not matched to a gene: 11. CDR3 sequence: CACRTSERSSYEQYF. The CDR3 DNA is TGTGCCTGTAGGACTAGCGAAAGGAGCTCCTACGAGCAGTACTTC.

This clone has only a few counts. The same CDR3 can be traced to other DNA sequences in this sample. In nucleotides, the CDR3 is TGTGCCAGCAGCCGACTAGCAGATAGCACAGATACGCAGTATTTT. Its translation is CASSRLADSTDTQYF. The chain uses TRBV5-6 and TRBJ2-3; 7 bases are a match to TRBD2. After removal of 4 bases from V and 0 bases from J, the junction contained 5 bases not matched to a gene. The CDR3 runs 15 residues. Per the germline V gene, CDR1 is SGHDT and CDR2 is YYEEEE.

The chain carries TRBV28 and TRBJ1-5; possibly TRBD1 for D (6 bases). Germline assignment: CDR1 MDHEN and CDR2 SYDVKM. The CDR3 sequence is 14 residues long. Deletions cut 2 bases from V and 7 bases from J, with 12 bases between. CDR3 residues: CASSLMGGGQPQHF. CDR3 nucleotide sequence: TGTGCCAGCAGTTTAATGGGGGGGGGCCAGCCCCAGCATTTT.

A remark on this clone: Being one base from a much bigger clone, this may be a read error. This chain joins TRBV28 and TRBJ2-7; the D is unclear. The V end lost 4 bases, the J end lost 0 bases, and 4 bases lay between the germline ends. The length of the CDR3 is 12 residues. Germline V gene lookup returns CDR1 MDHEN and CDR2 SYDVKM. The CDR3 sequence: CASSSPSYEQYF. In nucleotides, the CDR3 is TGTGCCAGCAGTTCCCCCTCCTACGAGCAGTACTTC.

This rearrangement joins TRBV10-3 to TRBJ1-2; TRBD1 is a possible D gene (5 bases). CDR3 size: 13 residues. Germline V gene lookup returns CDR1 ENHRY and CDR2 SYGVKD. V was shortened by 4 bases and J by 5 bases, with 11 bases between the two germline ends. CDR3 in DNA: TGTGCCATCAGTGGGGGCAGAACATATGGCTACACCTTC. This sequence encodes CAISGGRTYGYTF.

This rearrangement joins TRBV29-1 to TRBJ2-5; D call uncertain. Germline CDR1 reads SQVTM; CDR2 reads ANQGSEA. This CDR3 comprises 12 residues. The V end lost 3 bases, the J end lost 0 bases, and 5 bases lay between the germline ends. CDR3 sequence (DNA): TGCAGCGTTGACAAAAACCAAGAGACCCAGTACTTC. Protein: CSVDKNQETQYF.

J is TRBJ2-3 and V is TRBV11-3; TRBD2 aligns across 10 bases. Looked up from germline, CDR1 is SGHNT and CDR2 is YENEEA. V dropped 5 bases and J dropped 3; count of bases not matched to a gene: 11. The CDR3 covers 17 residues. DNA of the CDR3: TGTGCCAGCAGCCAAAGTTCGCTAGCGGGAGTGACAGATACGCAGTATTTT. Its translation: CASSQSSLAGVTDTQYF.

Worth noting for this clone: The same CDR3 is also encoded by other DNA sequences in this sample. The J gene is TRBJ2-3, the V gene TRBV9; no firm D call. Germline V lookup: CDR1 SGDLS, CDR2 YYNGEE. The CDR3 covers 12 residues. V was pared by 3 bases and J by 9 bases, with 11 bases between. CDR3 nucleotides: TGTGCCAGCAGCGGAGGCCCTGACACGCAGTATTTT. Its protein product is CASSGGPDTQYF.

With regard to this clone: A much larger clone sits a single nucleotide away, making a read error possible. CDR3 DNA sequence: TGTGCCATCAGCGGGACAGGGGGCGGTGAGCAGTTCTTC. This encodes CAISGTGGGEQFF. The chain is built from TRBV10-3 and TRBJ2-1; 12 positions match TRBD1. V shed 6 bases, J shed 9 bases, and the junction held 3 bases outside the gene matches. CDR1 is ENHRY, CDR2 SYGVKD, per germline. The CDR3 runs 13 residues.

The chain employs TRBV5-1 and TRBJ2-7, with unresolved D. The germline V gene encodes CDR1 SGHRS and CDR2 YFSETQ. The CDR3 covers 15 residues. Trimming left V 4 bases short and J 3 bases short, with 17 bases between. CDR3 sequence: CASSPLHSTSYEQYF. The CDR3 DNA reads as TGCGCCAGCAGCCCCCTACATTCGACCAGCTACGAGCAGTACTTC. Using reference TRBV5-1 and TRBJ2-7 for the parts outside the CDR3, the full variable domain is KAGVTQTPRYLIKTRGQQVTLSCSPISGHRSVSWYQQTPGQGLQFLFEYFSETQRNKGNFPGRFSGRQFSNSRSEMNVSTLELGDSALYLCASSPLHSTSYEQYFGPGTRLTVT.

This rearrangement joins TRBV25-1 to TRBJ2-1; D is possibly TRBD1 (6 bases). The germline V gene has CDR1 MGHDK and CDR2 SYGVNS. With 3 bases removed from V and 9 bases from J, the gap between germline ends came to 15 bases. The CDR3 spans 14 residues. The CDR3 spells CASSDRGPVFEQFF. CDR3 nucleotides: TGTGCCAGCAGTGACAGGGGCCCGGTTTTTGAGCAGTTCTTC.

V is TRBV4-1 and J is TRBJ2-7, with a possible D match to TRBD2 (5 bases). This CDR3 has 14 amino acids. V gave up 4 bases and J gave up 6 bases, with 16 bases separating them. Germline CDR1 is MGHRA and CDR2 is YSYEKL. The CDR3 loop is CASSPPARAGEQYF. The CDR3 region has the DNA TGCGCCAGCAGCCCCCCAGCCCGGGCGGGCGAGCAGTACTTC.

The chain is built from TRBV6-1 and TRBJ2-3; tentative D call: TRBD2 (5 bases). This CDR3 comprises 16 residues. CDR1 and CDR2 (germline): MNHNS, SASEGT. With 0 bases removed from V and 1 base from J, the gap between germline ends came to 11 bases. CDR3: CASSEASGSGTDTQYF. In nucleotides, the CDR3 is TGTGCCAGCAGTGAAGCGAGTGGTAGCGGCACAGATACGCAGTATTTT.